This is a list of T cell receptor beta chains from one sample in a study of blood T cells in healthy people across ages. TCRdb redid the calling of the 5' RACE reads with MiXCR, one entry per CDR3 protein. The sample includes over 700,000 distinct CDR3 sequences, around 25% of them seen just once. These sequences were also reported in another study, on T cells of mothers and their children.

Material: blood. The receptors originated from a boy under 18 in good health. Both conserved end residues are part of each CDR3. Each record gives: clone size, CDR3 length, J gene, V gene, CDR3 protein. The size entry is marked missing in some rows and otherwise reads once, few, many or a size class.

few 13 TRBJ2-7 TRBV4-2 CASSQGQFDEQYF
few 15 TRBJ2-6 TRBV7-8 CASSLARWGANVLTF
NA 17 TRBJ1-1 TRBV20-1 CSSKTDRGQLWDTEAFF
NA 20 TRBJ2-1 TRBV7-2 CASSPRTGTGRLAAYNEQFF
few 15 TRBJ2-7 TRBV20-1 CSAREPPVATYEQYF
NA 14 TRBJ2-4 TRBV12-3/TRBV12-4 CASSPRAGGWIQYF
NA 15 TRBJ2-7 TRBV4-2 CASSQVDRDEHEQYF
many 13 TRBJ2-5 TRBV12-3/TRBV12-4 CASSLASRETQYF
many 13 TRBJ2-5 TRBV10-3 CAISEATQETQYF
NA 12 TRBJ2-7 TRBV20-1 CSAWRDSYEQYF
few 14 NA TRBV28 CASSFLDTHNEQFF
few 14 NA TRBV7-9 CASSLADRAYEQYF
NA 15 TRBJ2-6 TRBV9 CASRGSLRGANVLTF
few 13 TRBJ1-5 TRBV27 CASSLAGRQPQHF
once 17 NA TRBV5-1 CASSSTSGTLDYHEQFF
few 15 TRBJ1-2 TRBV20-1 CSASQQGAGGYGYTF
few 15 TRBJ2-4 TRBV28 CASSFPALAKNIQYF
NA 17 TRBJ1-1 TRBV12-5 CASDLPPGLDENTEAFF
NA 17 TRBJ1-3 TRBV6-2/TRBV6-3 CASSYEIAGSSGNTIYF
NA 16 TRBJ2-4 TRBV2 CASSVPPIARENIQYF
NA 15 TRBJ2-5 TRBV12-3/TRBV12-4 CASSSQGGEGETQYF
NA 14 TRBJ2-1 TRBV20-1 CSARTSGRNNEQFF
NA 14 TRBJ1-4 TRBV7-9 CASSLAQDNEKLFF
few 14 TRBJ2-1 TRBV7-3 CASRPSGGSNEQFF
NA 12 TRBJ1-2 TRBV9 CASRDISYGYTF
few 15 NA TRBV6-6 CASSYGETGPYEQYF
NA 14 TRBJ2-1 TRBV12-3/TRBV12-4 CASSRGPAGNEQFF
few 17 TRBJ2-1 TRBV28 CASSFSRLAGGWNEQFF
few 17 TRBJ2-3 TRBV7-9 CASSSLRGQEDTDTQYF
NA 13 TRBJ1-2 TRBV20-1 CSAPAGQGYGYTF
NA 17 TRBJ1-5 TRBV19 CASSMGQGGAGRQPQHF
NA 13 NA TRBV28 CATLRGFSYEQYF
NA 14 TRBJ1-1 TRBV29-1 CSVEESYGGTEAFF
NA 15 TRBJ1-1 TRBV5-5 CASSLERALNTEAFF
NA 16 TRBJ2-6 TRBV6-1 CASRQVDLTGANVLTF
NA 16 TRBJ1-1 TRBV4-3 CAGSQDRAPAGVRAFF
NA 18 TRBJ2-3 TRBV9 CASSDTRGAGPSTDTQYF
many 15 TRBJ2-1 TRBV11-2 CASSLDMTAYNEQFF
few 17 TRBJ2-5 TRBV6-1 CASSESLAGLAKETQYF
NA 16 TRBJ2-2 TRBV7-2 CASSLEVLGLTGELFF
NA 14 TRBJ1-1 TRBV25-1 CASSEGQGIGEAFF
NA 14 NA TRBV28 CASSRDREIYEQYF
once 14 TRBJ2-2 TRBV12-3/TRBV12-4 CASSSLGDTGELFF